Listed here is a single T cell receptor (beta chain). The antigen it binds to is not known. Qualities for individual bases were not recorded, and no much larger clone is one base off. The germline V gene (reference sequence) provides CDR1 SGHNT and CDR2 YYREEE. From the cysteine up to the phenylalanine, the CDR3 has a length of 13 residues. This entry keeps only the CDR3 DNA: 39 bases, framed from base 1. At the junction V is shortened by 4 bases and J by 2 bases, with 9 bases in between. The entry originates in a study of T cells in Graves' hyperthyroidism and ophthalmopathy (dated by TCRdb to between 2018 and 2021). About the full investigation: Peripheral blood was collected at initial diagnosis, before any treatment. TCR Vbeta CDR3 sequencing of 140 or so peripheral blood samples (over 40 ophthalmopathy, 75 to 85 hyperthyroidism and some 17 progressor patients) is reported in the paper. The 100 or so discovery patients were divided at random into training and test sets in a 7:3 ratio. A discovery cohort of about 95 patients, about 40 with Graves' ophthalmopathy and more than 55 with stable Graves' hyperthyroidism, was used to find distinguishing TCR V-J signatures. Prospective prediction of ophthalmopathy was tested in an independent validation cohort of 18 to 20 hyperthyroidism patients and roughly 16 patients who later progressed to ophthalmopathy. Thyroid tissue and blood T-cell repertoires from more than five Graves' hyperthyroidism patients were also compared in the study. After blood sampling, hyperthyroidism patients were treated with methimazole at a starting dose of 30 mg daily, and ophthalmopathy patients were treated with high-dose intravenous methylprednisolone. General conclusions and limits of the study: Blood samples also contained most of the expanded thyroid clonotypes (frequency above 0.001), which suggests that blood repertoires may reflect thyroid immune responses. No statistical method was used to fix the sample size in advance, and group allocation was not hidden from the investigators. During validation, the model predicted progression to ophthalmopathy a median of about 6.3 months ahead of onset, with around 71% sensitivity and about 75% specificity. A model built on a 13 V-J signature distinguished ophthalmopathy from stable hyperthyroidism, reaching approximately 89% sensitivity and 81.08% specificity in cross-validation and 80%/75% in testing.

In the ophthalmopathy patients, disease was moderately to severely active, with a Clinical Activity Score of 3 or more, a NOSPECS grade of 4 or more, and a duration of less than 3 months. Any patient with an uncontrolled infection, another autoimmune disease, pregnancy or lactation was excluded. Clinical symptoms, serum thyroxine and TRAb, thyroid ultrasound, and orbital computed tomography formed the basis for the diagnoses. PBMCs were separated from 8 to 10 ml of fresh peripheral blood using Ficoll-Paque density gradient centrifugation. Total RNA was extracted using Trizol reagent, and RNA quality was assessed on an Agilent 2100 Bioanalyzer. The TCR beta CDR3 regions were amplified from the RNA transcripts. A first-round RT-PCR of the TCR CDR3 used the HTBI primer set with the Qiagen OneStep RT-PCR kit. The libraries were constructed in a second round of multiplex PCR and then size-selected and purified. Libraries were sequenced paired-end with 100 bp reads on an Illumina HiSeq2000. Turning to the authors' computational methods: Raw data were processed with SOAPnuke, discarding reads with adapters, uncalled bases, mean Phred below 15, or no exact constant-primer or identifier match. High-quality paired reads were merged with COPE v1.2.5, and unique nucleotide sequences were defined as clonotypes. Clonotypes were aligned to IMGT TRBV, TRBD and TRBJ reference segments using MiTCR v1.1. The analysis was restricted to V-J combinations with a frequency above 0.0001, which together covered 99% to 99.2% of the repertoires. The TCS score was defined as F50 (clonal expansion) divided by E x V (chaos), with BLOSUM62-based TCRdist calculated between CDR3 peptides within each V-J. Welch's t-statistics and random forest reduced 500 to 650 V-J features to under 15, which were used in a naive Bayes classifier (R e1071). TCRdb trimmed the raw reads at Q25, called clones with MiXCR and kept productive beta chains. CDR3 protein duplicates are merged, each entry listing the most common genes and DNA. The V and J calls were determined by TCRdb, not by the authors. The sample yields roughly 500,000 distinct CDR3 sequences; about 16% were counted once. 25% to 35% of the sample goes to the ten largest clones.

The chain was built from TRBV5-4 and TRBJ1-1; there is no confident call for the D gene. The clonotype was recovered from a woman aged 30 to 39 with Graves' ophthalmopathy. The source material was blood. The bases read TGTGCCAGCAGCCCCGAAAGAAACACTGAAGCTTTCTTT. Its amino acids are CASSPERNTEAFF.